Below, one T cell receptor beta chain is given with its context. What it binds is unknown. The PCR employed 60 Vbeta primers together with 13 Jbeta primers. The repertoire was sequenced with immunoSEQ multiplex PCR; TCRdb's copy has only in-frame clones and lacks some. The sample has 150,000 to 170,000 clones; around 80% are singletons. The V and J ends lost 4 bases and 4 bases, in that order; junction bases with no gene match: 2. Germline CDR1 is SGDLS and CDR2 is YYNGEE. This CDR3 contains 14 residues. This sample is part of a study of cytomegalovirus exposure and HLA in healthy donors. Across the study: Roughly 85 million unique TCRs from HLA-typed donors were held in an early release of data.

Regarding the study as a whole: There were a few CMV-associated chains whose specificity for CMV antigens was confirmed in vitro.

Sequencing used PBMCs. This sequence joins TRBV9 and TRBJ2-5, with 12 bases lining up with TRBD2. This TCR was sampled from a man between 18 and 35 years old in good health and CMV-seronegative. The CDR3 spells CASSSGLAGETQYF. The CDR3 nucleotides read TGTGCCAGCAGCTCGGGACTAGCGGGAGAGACCCAGTACTTC.